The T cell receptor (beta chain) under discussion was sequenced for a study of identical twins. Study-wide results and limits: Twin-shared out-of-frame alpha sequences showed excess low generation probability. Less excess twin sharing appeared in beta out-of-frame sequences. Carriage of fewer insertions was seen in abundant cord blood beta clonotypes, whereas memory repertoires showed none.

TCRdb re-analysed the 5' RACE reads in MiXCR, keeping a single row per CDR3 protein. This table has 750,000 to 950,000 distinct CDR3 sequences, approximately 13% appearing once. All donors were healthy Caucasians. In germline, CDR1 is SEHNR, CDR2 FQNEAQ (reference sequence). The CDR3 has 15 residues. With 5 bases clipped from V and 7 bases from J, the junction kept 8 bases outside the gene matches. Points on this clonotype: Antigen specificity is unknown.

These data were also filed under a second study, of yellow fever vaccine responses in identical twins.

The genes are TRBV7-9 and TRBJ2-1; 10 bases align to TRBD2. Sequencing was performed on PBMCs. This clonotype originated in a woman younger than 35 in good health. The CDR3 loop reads CASSRAGGSNNEQFF. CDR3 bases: TGTGCCAGCAGCCGAGCGGGAGGGTCAAATAATGAGCAGTTCTTC.